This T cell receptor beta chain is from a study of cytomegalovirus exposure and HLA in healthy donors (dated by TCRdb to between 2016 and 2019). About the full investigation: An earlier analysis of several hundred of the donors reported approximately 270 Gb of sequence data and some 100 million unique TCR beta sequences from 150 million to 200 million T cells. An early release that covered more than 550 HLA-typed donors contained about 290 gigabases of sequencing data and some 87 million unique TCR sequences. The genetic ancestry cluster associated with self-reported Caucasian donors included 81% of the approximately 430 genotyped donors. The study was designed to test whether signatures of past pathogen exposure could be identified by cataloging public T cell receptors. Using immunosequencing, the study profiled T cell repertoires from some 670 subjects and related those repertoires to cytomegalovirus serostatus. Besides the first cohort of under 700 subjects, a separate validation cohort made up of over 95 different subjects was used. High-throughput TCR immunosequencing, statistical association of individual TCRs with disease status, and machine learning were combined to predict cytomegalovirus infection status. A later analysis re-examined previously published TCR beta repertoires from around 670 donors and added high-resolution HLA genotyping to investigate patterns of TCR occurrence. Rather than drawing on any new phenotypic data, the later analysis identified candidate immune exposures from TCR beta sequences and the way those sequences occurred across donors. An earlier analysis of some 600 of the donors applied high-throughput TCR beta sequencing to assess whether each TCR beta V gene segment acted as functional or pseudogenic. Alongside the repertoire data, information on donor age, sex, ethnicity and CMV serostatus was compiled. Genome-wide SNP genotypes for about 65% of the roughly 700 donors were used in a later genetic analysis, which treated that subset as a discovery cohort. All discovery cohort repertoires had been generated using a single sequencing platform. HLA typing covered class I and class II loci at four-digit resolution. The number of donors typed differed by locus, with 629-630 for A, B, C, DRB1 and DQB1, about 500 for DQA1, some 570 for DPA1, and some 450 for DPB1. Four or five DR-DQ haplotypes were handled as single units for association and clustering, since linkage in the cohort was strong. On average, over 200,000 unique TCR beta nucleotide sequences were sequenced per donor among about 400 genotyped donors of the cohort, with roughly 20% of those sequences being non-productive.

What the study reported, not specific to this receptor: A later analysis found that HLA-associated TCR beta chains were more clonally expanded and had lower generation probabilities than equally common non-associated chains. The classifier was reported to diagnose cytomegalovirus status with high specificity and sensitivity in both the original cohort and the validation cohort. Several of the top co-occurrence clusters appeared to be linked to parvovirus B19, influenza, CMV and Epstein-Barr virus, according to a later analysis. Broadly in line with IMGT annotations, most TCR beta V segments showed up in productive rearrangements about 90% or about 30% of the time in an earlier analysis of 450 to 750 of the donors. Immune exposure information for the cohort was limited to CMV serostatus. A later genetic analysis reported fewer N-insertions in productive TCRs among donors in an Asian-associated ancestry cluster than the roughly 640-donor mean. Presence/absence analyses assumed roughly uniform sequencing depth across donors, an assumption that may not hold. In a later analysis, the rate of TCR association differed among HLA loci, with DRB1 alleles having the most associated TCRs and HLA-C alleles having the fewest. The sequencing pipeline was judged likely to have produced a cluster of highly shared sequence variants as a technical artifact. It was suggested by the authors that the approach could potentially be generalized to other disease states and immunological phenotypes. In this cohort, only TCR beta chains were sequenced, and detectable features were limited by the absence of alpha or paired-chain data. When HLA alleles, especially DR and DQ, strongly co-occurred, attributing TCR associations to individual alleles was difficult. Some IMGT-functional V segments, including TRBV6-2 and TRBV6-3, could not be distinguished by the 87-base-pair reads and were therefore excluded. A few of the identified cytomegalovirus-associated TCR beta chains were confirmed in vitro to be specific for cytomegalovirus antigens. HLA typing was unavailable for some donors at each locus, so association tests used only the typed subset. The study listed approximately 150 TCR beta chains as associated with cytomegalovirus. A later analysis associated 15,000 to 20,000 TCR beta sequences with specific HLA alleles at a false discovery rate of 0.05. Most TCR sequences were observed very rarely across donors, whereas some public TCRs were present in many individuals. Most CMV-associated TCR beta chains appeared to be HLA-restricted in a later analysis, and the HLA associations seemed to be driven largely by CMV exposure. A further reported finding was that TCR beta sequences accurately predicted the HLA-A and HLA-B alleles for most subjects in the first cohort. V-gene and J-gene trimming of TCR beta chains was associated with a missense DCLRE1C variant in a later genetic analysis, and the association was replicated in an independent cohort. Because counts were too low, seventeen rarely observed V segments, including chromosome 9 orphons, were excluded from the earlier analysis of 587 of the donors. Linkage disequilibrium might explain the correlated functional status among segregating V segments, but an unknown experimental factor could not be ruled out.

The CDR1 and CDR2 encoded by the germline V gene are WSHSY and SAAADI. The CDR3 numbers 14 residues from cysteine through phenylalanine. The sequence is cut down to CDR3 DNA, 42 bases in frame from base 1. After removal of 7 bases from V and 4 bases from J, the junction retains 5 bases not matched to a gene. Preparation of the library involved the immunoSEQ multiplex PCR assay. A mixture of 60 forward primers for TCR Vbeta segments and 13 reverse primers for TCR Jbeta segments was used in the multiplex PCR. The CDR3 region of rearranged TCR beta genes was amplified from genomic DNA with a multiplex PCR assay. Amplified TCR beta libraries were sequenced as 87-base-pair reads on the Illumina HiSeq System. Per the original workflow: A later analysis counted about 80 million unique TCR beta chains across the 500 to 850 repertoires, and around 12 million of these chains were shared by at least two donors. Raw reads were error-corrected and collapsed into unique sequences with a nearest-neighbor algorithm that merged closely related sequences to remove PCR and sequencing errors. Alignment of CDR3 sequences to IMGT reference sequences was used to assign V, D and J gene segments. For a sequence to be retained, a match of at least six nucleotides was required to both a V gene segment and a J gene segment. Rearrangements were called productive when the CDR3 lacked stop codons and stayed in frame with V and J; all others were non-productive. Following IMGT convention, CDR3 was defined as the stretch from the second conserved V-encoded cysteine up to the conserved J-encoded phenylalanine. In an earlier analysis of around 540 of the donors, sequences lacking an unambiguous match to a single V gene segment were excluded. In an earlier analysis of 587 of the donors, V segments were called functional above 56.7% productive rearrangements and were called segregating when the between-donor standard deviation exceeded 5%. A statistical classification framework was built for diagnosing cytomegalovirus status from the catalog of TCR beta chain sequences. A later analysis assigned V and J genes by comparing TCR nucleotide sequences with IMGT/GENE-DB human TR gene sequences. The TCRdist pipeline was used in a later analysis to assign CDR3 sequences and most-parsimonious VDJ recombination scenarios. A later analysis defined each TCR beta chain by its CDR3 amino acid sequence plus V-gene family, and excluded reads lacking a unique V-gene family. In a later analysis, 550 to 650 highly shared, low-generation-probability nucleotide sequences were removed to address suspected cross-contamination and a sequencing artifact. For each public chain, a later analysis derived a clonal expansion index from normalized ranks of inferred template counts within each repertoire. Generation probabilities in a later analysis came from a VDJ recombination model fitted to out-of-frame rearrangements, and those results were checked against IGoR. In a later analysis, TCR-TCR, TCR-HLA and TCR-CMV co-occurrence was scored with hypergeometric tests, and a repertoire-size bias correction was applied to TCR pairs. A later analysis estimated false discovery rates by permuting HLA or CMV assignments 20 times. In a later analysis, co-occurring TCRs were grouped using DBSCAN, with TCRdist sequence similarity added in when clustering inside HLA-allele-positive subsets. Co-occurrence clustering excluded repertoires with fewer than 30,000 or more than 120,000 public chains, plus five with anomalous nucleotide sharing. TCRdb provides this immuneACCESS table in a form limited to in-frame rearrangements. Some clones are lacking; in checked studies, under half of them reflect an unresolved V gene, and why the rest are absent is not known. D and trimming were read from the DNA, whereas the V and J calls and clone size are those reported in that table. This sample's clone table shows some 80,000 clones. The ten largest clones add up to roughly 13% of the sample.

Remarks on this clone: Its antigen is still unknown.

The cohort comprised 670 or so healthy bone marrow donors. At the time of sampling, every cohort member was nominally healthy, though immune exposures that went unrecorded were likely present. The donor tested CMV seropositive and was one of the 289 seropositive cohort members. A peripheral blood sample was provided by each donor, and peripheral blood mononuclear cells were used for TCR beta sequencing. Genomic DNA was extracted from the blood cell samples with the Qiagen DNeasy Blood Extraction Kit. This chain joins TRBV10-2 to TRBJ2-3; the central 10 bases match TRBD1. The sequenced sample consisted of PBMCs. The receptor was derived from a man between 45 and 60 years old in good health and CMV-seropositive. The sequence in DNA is TGCGCCAGCAAGGGGACAGGGGACCCAGATACGCAGTATTTT. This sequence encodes CASKGTGDPDTQYF.